These 26 T cell receptor beta chains were sequenced from one sample in a study of cytomegalovirus exposure and HLA in healthy donors. This PCR relied on a set of 60 Vbeta primers and 13 Jbeta primers. Sequencing was performed with immunoSEQ multiplex PCR; in TCRdb, only in-frame clones are kept and a portion is missing. This sample carries tens of thousands of clones, approximately 57% of them seen once, and the ten largest clones take less than 7.5%. Material: PBMCs. The receptors come from a man under 40 in good health and CMV-seropositive.

With respect to this clone: Mismatch with germline at one junction end may stem from a read error. The sample has other DNA sequences that encode this CDR3 too. V is TRBV15 and J is TRBJ1-1, with D possibly matching TRBD1 (5 bases). CDR3 length equals 13 residues. Per germline, CDR1 LNHNV and CDR2 YYDKDF (reference sequence). CDR3 sequence reads: CATSRGQFTEAFF. The CDR3 nucleotides read TGTGCCACCAGCAGAGGACAGTTCACTGAGGCTTTCTTT.

The rearrangement uses TRBV7-6 and TRBJ1-1; D unresolved. Per the germline V gene, CDR1 is SGHVS and CDR2 is FNYEAQ. The V end lost 2 bases, the J end lost 6 bases, and 13 bases lay between the germline ends. The CDR3 loop spans 14 amino acids. This CDR3 reads CASSLKTGGAEAFF. The DNA for the CDR3 is TGTGCCAGCAGCTTAAAGACGGGTGGAGCTGAAGCTTTCTTT.

This clone was seen just once. V usage is TRBV11-3 and J usage is TRBJ2-1; 12 nucleotides match TRBD2. Germline CDR1 SGHNT, CDR2 YENEEA. The CDR3 loop spans 15 amino acids. Trimming took 5 bases from V and 5 from J; bases not matched to a gene: 4. The CDR3 loop reads CASSKLAGGHNEQFF. In nucleotides, the CDR3 is TGTGCCAGCAGCAAACTAGCGGGAGGCCACAATGAGCAGTTCTTC.

V is TRBV25-1 and J is TRBJ1-2; TRBD1 is a possible D gene (5 bases). The CDR3 is made up of 15 amino acids. V was shortened by 2 bases and J by 4 bases, with 14 bases between the two germline ends. Germline V gene sequence: CDR1 MGHDK, CDR2 SYGVNS. This CDR3 is CASSEDTGQLYGYTF. Written as DNA, the CDR3 is TGTGCCAGCAGTGAAGACACAGGACAACTCTATGGCTACACCTTC.

The V gene is TRBV9, the J gene TRBJ2-5; 7 positions match TRBD1. The germline gives CDR1 SGDLS, CDR2 YYNGEE. The length of the CDR3 is 15 residues. After removal of 0 bases from V and 5 bases from J, the junction contained 7 bases not matched to a gene. In DNA form, the CDR3 reads TGTGCCAGCAGCGTAGTGACAGGGATGGGGGAGACCCAGTACTTC. It translates to CASSVVTGMGETQYF.

This clone has a handful of counts. In DNA, the CDR3 is TGCGCCAGCAGCTTGAATAGGGAGGTAGATACGCAGTATTTT. Protein: CASSLNREVDTQYF. The chain uses TRBV5-1 and TRBJ2-3, with D possibly TRBD2 on 6 matching bases. The CDR3 spans 14 residues. Germline assignment: CDR1 SGHRS and CDR2 YFSETQ. Trimming removed 1 base at V and 5 bases at J, with 11 bases between.

The rearrangement joins TRBV6-1 to TRBJ1-4; the D is unclear. CDR3 size: 15 residues. CDR1 is MNHNS and CDR2 is SASEGT in the germline V gene. V was cut by 1 base and J by 5 bases, with 11 bases left in between. This chain's CDR3 is CASSEEAGNNEKLFF. CDR3 DNA sequence: TGTGCCAGCAGTGAAGAGGCAGGCAACAATGAAAAACTGTTTTTT.

The chain has TRBV30 and TRBJ1-2; weak D call: TRBD1 (5 bases). With 4 bases removed from V and 4 bases from J, the gap between germline ends came to 16 bases. The CDR3 is 14 residues long. CDR1 and CDR2 (germline): GTSNPN, SVGIG (reference sequence). DNA of the CDR3: TGTGCCTGGAAGGACTCGGCGGGACTCTATGGCTACACCTTC. It codes for CAWKDSAGLYGYTF.

CDR3 region: CASRTEGQADKGVYTF. CDR3 nucleotide sequence: TGTGCCAGCAGGACAGAAGGACAGGCGGACAAAGGAGTCTACACCTTC. The chain couples TRBV2 to TRBJ1-2, with TRBD1 matching over 7 bases. The CDR3 sequence is 16 residues long. The V segment lost 6 bases and the J segment 10 bases; nucleotides outside the gene matches: 20. Germline V lookup: CDR1 SNHLY, CDR2 FYNNEI.

The chain recombines TRBV28 with TRBJ1-5, with D unclear. The CDR3 sequence is 11 residues long. The germline gives CDR1 MDHEN, CDR2 SYDVKM. V dropped 6 bases and J dropped 10 bases, with 10 bases sitting between them. This CDR3 is CASSLDFPQHF. The CDR3 DNA reads as TGTGCCAGCAGCCTGGACTTCCCCCAGCATTTT.

The V call is TRBV29-1, the J call TRBJ2-7; 11 nucleotides line up with TRBD1. The germline gives CDR1 SQVTM, CDR2 ANQGSEA. The CDR3 runs 13 residues. The V and J ends lost 4 bases and 3 bases, in that order; junction bases with no gene match: 2. The CDR3: CSVAGTGGYEQYF. The CDR3 DNA is TGCAGCGTTGCCGGGACAGGGGGCTACGAGCAGTACTTC.

The chain is built from TRBV27 and TRBJ2-1, with D possibly being TRBD1 (5 bases). Germline CDR1 and CDR2: MNHEY and SMNVEV (reference sequence). V lost 4 bases to trimming and J lost 3 bases, with 10 bases between them. The CDR3 covers 14 residues. CDR3 DNA sequence: TGTGCCAGCAGTTCCCAGGGAAACTACAATGAGCAGTTCTTC. It encodes CASSSQGNYNEQFF.

This clone was seen a single time. This chain links TRBV27 with TRBJ1-1; D unclear. Germline-derived CDR1 and CDR2 are MNHEY and SMNVEV (reference sequence). The CDR3 covers 13 residues. V lost 0 bases to trimming and J lost 2 bases, with 4 bases between them. The CDR3 region is CASSLSRNTEAFF. The DNA of the CDR3 is TGTGCCAGCAGTTTATCCAGAAACACTGAAGCTTTCTTT.

The chain uses TRBV9 and TRBJ1-3; TRBD1 is a possible D gene (5 bases). Between the trimmed V and J ends, which lost 0 bases and 0 bases, there was a span of 16 bases. CDR3 length: 18 amino acids. The germline V gene encodes CDR1 SGDLS and CDR2 YYNGEE. DNA for the CDR3: TGTGCCAGCAGCGTAGGTTTCAAACTGGACATCTCTGGAAACACCATATATTTT. Its protein is CASSVGFKLDISGNTIYF.

As to this clone: Germline and junction disagree at one end, which may indicate a read error. CDR3 nucleotides: TGTGCTAGCAGCCCCAGCGCGGGGGTAGGAGAGACCCAGTACTTC. It translates to CASSPSAGVGETQYF. V and J are TRBV7-7 and TRBJ2-5; TRBD2 matches 7 bases. The CDR3 runs 15 residues. In germline, CDR1 is SSHAT, CDR2 FNYEAQ (reference sequence).

This clone was recorded once. The CDR3: CANQGLASDTQYF. CDR3 in DNA: TGTGCCAACCAGGGACTAGCTTCCGATACGCAGTATTTT. The chain carries TRBV2 and TRBJ2-3; 9 nucleotides line up with TRBD2. Germline V CDR1 and CDR2: SNHLY, FYNNEI. Trimming at V came to 10 bases and at J to 6 bases, leaving 8 bases not matched to a gene. The CDR3 runs 13 residues.

This clone was seen a few times. The chain is built from TRBV10-3 and TRBJ1-2, with 7 bases lining up with TRBD1. CDR3 length equals 12 residues. The germline V gene encodes CDR1 ENHRY and CDR2 SYGVKD. The V segment lost 6 bases and the J segment 8 bases; nucleotides outside the gene matches: 6. The CDR3 DNA follows: TGTGCCATCAGGCGACAGGGAGAAGGCTACACCTTC. This codes for CAIRRQGEGYTF.

The chain links TRBV6-5 to TRBJ2-7; 7 nucleotides line up with TRBD1. The CDR3 covers 15 residues. Germline V CDR1 and CDR2: MNHEY, SVGAGI. The V and J ends lost 5 bases and 2 bases, in that order; junction bases with no gene match: 9. The CDR3 DNA reads as TGTGCCAGCAGTCTAGCACAGGGGTGGACCTACGAGCAGTACTTC. Protein product: CASSLAQGWTYEQYF.

The genes are TRBV29-1 and TRBJ2-3; 8 bases agree with TRBD1. Per germline, CDR1 SQVTM and CDR2 ANQGSEA. With 6 bases clipped from V and 0 bases from J, the junction kept 5 bases outside the gene matches. CDR3 length: 14 residues. DNA for the CDR3: TGCAGCGTGGGGACAGGAACTAGCACAGATACGCAGTATTTT. Encoded protein: CSVGTGTSTDTQYF.

The chain links TRBV5-8 to TRBJ2-7, with a weak D call TRBD2 (5 bases). V lost 4 bases and J 5 bases, leaving 22 bases between the germline ends. Germline assignment: CDR1 SGHTS and CDR2 YDEGEE. The CDR3 extends over 16 amino acids. CDR3 bases: TGTGCCAGCAGCCCACTGAGTGCCGGGGAACTCGACGAGCAGTACTTC. Translating it yields CASSPLSAGELDEQYF.

V usage is TRBV29-1 and J usage is TRBJ1-4; 7 bases line up with TRBD1. This CDR3 is 13 amino acids long. The germline CDR1 and CDR2 sequences are SQVTM and ANQGSEA. The ends lost 3 bases at V and 8 bases at J; junction bases unmatched: 6. In DNA form, the CDR3 reads TGCAGCGTTGACAGACAGGGAGGCGAAAAACTGTTTTTT. The encoded protein is CSVDRQGGEKLFF.

The chain joins TRBV5-1 to TRBJ2-1, with a weak D call TRBD2 (6 bases). The germline gives CDR1 SGHRS, CDR2 YFSETQ. This CDR3 comprises 15 residues. V dropped 6 bases and J dropped 0 bases, with 13 bases sitting between them. CDR3 in amino acids: CASTLAESSYNEQFF. The CDR3 DNA sequence: TGCGCCAGCACATTAGCGGAAAGCTCCTACAATGAGCAGTTCTTC.

The chain recombines TRBV7-6 with TRBJ2-5; TRBD2 agrees at 12 bases. V shed 1 base and J 2 bases; nucleotides not matched to a gene: 11. The germline V gene encodes CDR1 SGHVS and CDR2 FNYEAQ. This CDR3 is 19 amino acids long. CDR3 protein: CASSLGLAGAFPQQETQYF. The CDR3 DNA follows: TGTGCCAGCAGCTTAGGACTAGCGGGAGCGTTCCCCCAGCAAGAGACCCAGTACTTC.

Here the CDR3 reads CASSDRGKNGELFF. In DNA, the CDR3 is TGTGCCAGCAGTGACCGGGGTAAAAACGGGGAGCTGTTTTTT. V gene TRBV6-4 combines with J gene TRBJ2-2; possible D gene TRBD2, 5 bases. In germline, CDR1 is MRHNA, CDR2 SNTAGT. The CDR3 runs to 14 residues. V was clipped by 2 bases and J by 7 bases, with 11 bases between them.

J is TRBJ1-2 and V is TRBV7-6, with D tentatively TRBD1 (6 bases). CDR1 and CDR2 (germline): SGHVS, FNYEAQ. CDR3 size: 14 residues. Trimming cost V 5 bases and J 6 bases, with 16 bases left between them. This chain's CDR3 is CASSLYTGSDGYTF. CDR3 DNA: TGTGCCAGCAGCCTTTATACAGGGTCGGATGGCTACACCTTC.

V and J are TRBV2 and TRBJ1-1; D remains ambiguous. The germline V gene encodes CDR1 SNHLY and CDR2 FYNNEI. This CDR3 is built from 13 residues. V was cut by 10 bases and J by 4 bases, with 16 bases left in between. CDR3 nucleotide sequence: TGTGCCACCTTCGAACCAGGTACCACTGAAGCTTTCTTT. Its protein is CATFEPGTTEAFF. Filled out from reference TRBV2 and TRBJ1-1, the complete variable domain reads EPEVTQTPSHQVTQMGQEVILRCVPISNHLYFYWYRQILGQKVEFLVSFYNNEISEKSEIFDDQFSVERPDGSNFTLKIRSTKLEDSAMYFCATFEPGTTEAFFGQGTRLTVV.